This TCR beta chain was identified in a study of shared T cell receptors in the human thymus. Method: immunoSEQ multiplex PCR; TCRdb's copy keeps in-frame clones and lacks some. The sample consists of 640,000 or so clones, approximately 89% of them appearing once. V shed 4 bases, J shed 7 bases, and the junction held 5 bases outside the gene matches. This CDR3 is built from 14 residues. The germline V gene encodes CDR1 SGHDT and CDR2 YYEEEE. The same data also went into a second study, on human thymus T cells. From that study: Thymus was obtained from resections taken during corrective heart surgery. What appeared biased in thymic and blood repertoires was the usage of V and J genes. Related reports documented highly overlapping thymic repertoires among unrelated individuals.

The source of this sequence is a boy under two years old with a congenital heart defect. Sequencing input: thymocytes. The gene calls are TRBV5-6 and TRBJ2-1; 10 bases agree with TRBD1. The CDR3 sequence: CASSVGTGVNEQFF. CDR3 nucleotides: TGTGCCAGCAGCGTCGGGACAGGGGTAAATGAGCAGTTCTTC.